This is a list of T cell receptor beta chains from one sample in a study of identical twins. A single record per CDR3 protein comes from TCRdb applying MiXCR to the 5' RACE reads. The sample contains 1.5 million to 2 million distinct CDR3 sequences, under 35% of which appear only once. Sequencing was performed on cord blood. The receptor source for this set is a newborn girl in good health. Both conserved end residues are part of each CDR3. A D gene is named only where the DNA matches it firmly. Clone size is shown for a subset of rows, as once, few, many or a class of expanded clone.

>NA|TRBV4-1|TRBJ2-7|NA
CASSQESSGAYEQYF
TGCGCCAGCAGCCAAGAGTCTTCGGGGGCCTACGAGCAGTACTTC
>NA|TRBV20-1|TRBJ2-1|NA
CSASRVVMGNEQFF
TGCAGTGCTAGTAGGGTAGTTATGGGCAATGAGCAGTTCTTC
>NA|TRBV9|TRBJ1-2|NA
CASSPGPGVPSNYGYTF
TGTGCCAGCAGCCCAGGACCAGGGGTACCCTCTAACTATGGCTACACCTTC
>few|TRBV20-1|TRBJ2-4|TRBD2
CSARDRKSSGSFGNIQYF
TGCAGTGCTAGAGATCGAAAGTCTAGCGGGAGCTTCGGGAACATTCAGTACTTC
>NA|TRBV12-3/TRBV12-4|TRBJ2-5|TRBD1
CASSVDRGIAETQYF
TGTGCCAGCAGTGTGGACAGGGGGATAGCAGAGACCCAGTACTTC
>NA|TRBV3-1|TRBJ2-1|NA
CASSQAAASIYNEQFF
TGTGCCAGCAGCCAAGCGGCCGCTAGCATATACAATGAGCAGTTCTTC
>NA|TRBV20-1|TRBJ2-3|NA
CSARRASGTDTQYF
TGCAGTGCTAGAAGGGCTAGCGGCACAGATACGCAGTATTTT
>NA|TRBV2|TRBJ2-3|NA
CASRLTPATDTQYF
TGTGCCAGCAGGCTGACTCCAGCCACAGATACGCAGTATTTT
>NA|TRBV6-6|TRBJ2-5|NA
CASSYSPPTGKETQYF
TGTGCCAGCAGTTACTCTCCTCCGACAGGCAAAGAGACCCAGTACTTC
>NA|TRBV24-1|TRBJ1-4|NA
CATSGGTEKLFF
TGTGCCACCAGTGGAGGGACGGAAAAACTGTTTTTT
>few|TRBV27|TRBJ1-6|NA
CASSPRQHPTSPLHF
TGTGCCAGCAGTCCCCGACAGCATCCCACTTCACCCCTCCACTTT
>NA|TRBV7-6|TRBJ1-4|TRBD1
CASSFRRTWTGEGNEKLFF
TGTGCCAGCAGCTTTAGACGGACGTGGACAGGGGAGGGGAATGAAAAACTGTTTTTT
>few|TRBV27|TRBJ2-1|TRBD2
CASRGLAGREQFF
TGTGCCAGCAGGGGACTAGCGGGAAGGGAACAGTTCTTC
>NA|TRBV14|TRBJ2-5|TRBD2
CASSQALAGGLETQYF
TGTGCCAGCAGCCAAGCCCTAGCGGGAGGATTAGAGACCCAGTACTTC
>NA|TRBV5-6|TRBJ2-2|NA
CASSHDAPTGELFF
TGTGCCAGCAGCCACGATGCCCCCACCGGGGAGCTGTTTTTT
>few|TRBV5-1|TRBJ2-1|TRBD2
CASSLTAGGTYNEQFF
TGCGCCAGCAGCTTGACAGCGGGAGGTACCTACAATGAGCAGTTCTTC
>NA|TRBV5-1|TRBJ2-1|NA
CASSLVPRGSGNEQFF
TGCGCCAGCAGCTTGGTCCCTCGGGGTTCGGGCAATGAGCAGTTCTTC
>NA|TRBV20-1|TRBJ2-3|TRBD2
CSASVGLASGTQYF
TGCAGTGCTAGTGTGGGACTAGCGTCGGGTACGCAGTATTTT
>once|TRBV20-1|TRBJ2-5|TRBD2
CSAGGLAGKNEQYF
TGCAGTGCAGGGGGGCTAGCGGGAAAAAATGAGCAGTACTTC
>NA|TRBV12-3/TRBV12-4|TRBJ2-7|NA
CASSLLADEQYF
TGTGCCAGCAGTTTATTGGCGGACGAGCAGTACTTC
>NA|TRBV20-1|TRBJ1-6|NA
CSASTGFRKDSPLHF
TGCAGTGCCTCAACAGGGTTTCGTAAGGATTCACCCCTCCACTTT
>NA|TRBV20-1|TRBJ2-7|NA
CSAEQVTLIYEQYF
TGCAGTGCCGAGCAAGTGACCCTGATCTACGAGCAGTACTTC
>few|TRBV19|TRBJ2-7|TRBD2
CASSIEAGAYEQYF
TGTGCCAGTAGTATCGAAGCGGGAGCCTACGAGCAGTACTTC
>NA|TRBV5-1|TRBJ2-5|NA
CTSSLRSLETQYF
TGCACCAGCAGCTTGCGTAGTTTGGAGACCCAGTACTTC
>NA|TRBV11-2|TRBJ2-7|NA
CASSSRTLLSSYNEQYF
TGTGCCAGCAGCTCCCGGACACTACTTAGCTCCTACAATGAGCAGTACTTC
>few|TRBV27|TRBJ2-7|TRBD1
CASSFRDRGLEQYF
TGTGCCAGCAGTTTTAGGGACAGGGGCCTCGAGCAGTACTTC
>few|TRBV6-2/TRBV6-3|TRBJ1-1|NA
CASSYTGNTEVFF
TGTGCCAGCAGTTACACGGGGAACACTGAAGTTTTCTTT
>NA|TRBV18|TRBJ2-7|TRBD1
CASSPEFGTGAYEQYF
TGTGCCAGCTCACCCGAGTTTGGGACAGGGGCCTACGAGCAGTACTTC
>NA|TRBV29-1|TRBJ1-1|NA
CSVVGRSATEAFF
TGCAGCGTTGTGGGCCGGAGCGCCACTGAAGCTTTCTTT
>NA|TRBV7-2|TRBJ2-3|NA
CASSLRSPIPRGGFDTQYF
TGTGCCAGCAGCTTACGCTCCCCCATCCCTAGGGGGGGCTTCGATACGCAGTATTTT